This TCR beta chain stems from a study of TIL therapy for anti-PD-1-resistant metastatic lung cancer. Time point of the sample: pre-treatment sample, taken before nivolumab and TIL therapy. The CDR3 has 15 residues. Per the germline V gene, CDR1 is LNHDA and CDR2 is SQIVND (reference sequence). Deletions cut 1 base from V and 1 base from J, with 11 bases between. The libraries were made with immunoSEQ v3. TCRdb's copy holds only in-frame clones and misses some; the assay was immunoSEQ multiplex PCR. The sample lists tens of thousands of clones, about two thirds occurring once. This sequence originates from a person aged 25 to 85 with non-small cell lung cancer. The specimen comprised blood, sampled at baseline. The chain has TRBV19 and TRBJ2-7, with D perhaps matching TRBD1 (6 bases). CDR3 sequence: CASSIGFQGSYEQYF. CDR3 nucleotides: TGTGCCAGTAGTATAGGTTTTCAGGGGTCCTACGAGCAGTACTTC.